This T cell receptor beta chain appears in the sequencing data of a study of T cells in Graves' hyperthyroidism and ophthalmopathy. Regions amplified from RNA transcripts were the TCR beta CDR3 regions. The TCR CDR3 first-round RT-PCR relied on the HTBI primer set. TCRdb independently ran MiXCR on the multiplex PCR reads; one entry per CDR3 protein. Here the sample spans 550,000 to 700,000 distinct CDR3 sequences, around 45% being singletons. Trimming cost V 7 bases and J 7 bases; bases outside gene matches: 10. Germline V gene sequence: CDR1 SNHLY, CDR2 FYNNEI. The CDR3 covers 15 residues. This sequence originates from an adult woman with Graves' disease, either hyperthyroidism or ophthalmopathy (not recorded which). The chain carries TRBV2 and TRBJ1-6, with 7 bases lining up with TRBD1. The sequenced material came from peripheral blood or thyroid tissue (not recorded which). The DNA for the CDR3 is TGTGCCAGCACCCTGGGGGGGACAGAAAATTCACCCCTCCACTTT. Residues: CASTLGGTENSPLHF.